Listed below are T cell receptor beta chains from one sample, sequenced in a study of early T cells in non-severe SARS-CoV-2 infection. TCRdb itself ran the 5' RACE reads through MiXCR, one entry per CDR3 protein. The sample contains some 82,000 distinct CDR3 sequences, roughly 6% of which appear only once. Sequencing was carried out using whole blood. Receptors were obtained from an adult who was a healthcare worker with PCR-confirmed SARS-CoV-2 infection or an uninfected control (not recorded which). CDR3s include the opening cysteine and the closing phenylalanine or tryptophan. The order of the fields is V gene, clone size, CDR3 protein. Expanded clones get a size class; other rows say once, few or many, or leave the size out.

v_gene: TRBV11-2
abundance: many
CDR3aa: CASSFRRDTDTQYF

v_gene: TRBV5-4
abundance: -
CDR3aa: CASSVPGLAGSNTGELFF

v_gene: TRBV28
abundance: many
CDR3aa: CASSPLGQPDEQYF

v_gene: TRBV10-3
abundance: few
CDR3aa: CAISEVGGETQYF

v_gene: TRBV20-1
abundance: many
CDR3aa: CSAIRTANTEAFF

v_gene: TRBV9
abundance: few
CDR3aa: CASSAGGHEQYF

v_gene: TRBV7-9
abundance: -
CDR3aa: CASSFRASGRTAYNEQFF

v_gene: TRBV7-2
abundance: many
CDR3aa: CASSYRGSGTEAFF

v_gene: TRBV6-5
abundance: few
CDR3aa: CASIDRPGGLGSWGTQYF

v_gene: TRBV18
abundance: many
CDR3aa: CASSQEAPNSPLHF

v_gene: TRBV3-1
abundance: many
CDR3aa: CASRKGGSQGPLHF

v_gene: TRBV12-3/TRBV12-4
abundance: -
CDR3aa: CASSLVMGFSEAFF

v_gene: TRBV6-5
abundance: many
CDR3aa: CASSYGQLRGPQHF

v_gene: TRBV6-2/TRBV6-3
abundance: many
CDR3aa: CASSYQAYTEAFF

v_gene: TRBV6-5
abundance: medium-sized
CDR3aa: CASRRRDREQPQHF

v_gene: TRBV7-9
abundance: few
CDR3aa: CASSLAQGRETQYF

v_gene: TRBV6-6
abundance: many
CDR3aa: CASSYRDRGETQYF

v_gene: TRBV2
abundance: many
CDR3aa: CASRTTDNTEAFF

v_gene: TRBV7-9
abundance: many
CDR3aa: CASTPGTEAFF

v_gene: TRBV4-3
abundance: many
CDR3aa: CASSQDGIAGGPRSTDTQYF

v_gene: TRBV5-1
abundance: few
CDR3aa: CASSVRTGDPPDTQYF

v_gene: TRBV2
abundance: many
CDR3aa: CASSAVAFTGELFF

v_gene: TRBV4-2
abundance: few
CDR3aa: CASSQAPLAGGGDTQYF

v_gene: TRBV20-1
abundance: many
CDR3aa: CSARDPGRAGEQYF

v_gene: TRBV7-6
abundance: many
CDR3aa: CASSPPGWPNTEAFF

v_gene: TRBV6-2/TRBV6-3
abundance: -
CDR3aa: CASRQGDGYSNQPQHF

v_gene: TRBV20-1
abundance: many
CDR3aa: CSAITGNDQPQHF

v_gene: TRBV21-1
abundance: many
CDR3aa: CASSPGIDHKNIQYF